The 32 T cell receptor beta chains given below trace back to one sample, sequenced in a study of tumor and adjacent non-tumor tissue in lung cancer. A modified ARM-PCR protocol with three rounds of nested PCR amplified TCRbeta. TCRdb ran MiXCR on the multiplex PCR reads and lists one entry per CDR3 protein. Of 120,000 or so distinct CDR3 sequences in the sample, roughly 64% were seen once. This sample's RNA came from whole unsorted tissue. The sequencing input was lung tumor tissue. Every receptor here comes from a man younger than 45 with non-small cell lung cancer.

Comments on this clonotype: A read error may be the cause here, since a much bigger clone is one base away. The rearrangement links TRBV13 to TRBJ2-7, with D hard to call. Germline V CDR1 and CDR2: PRHDT, FYEKMQ (reference sequence). CDR3 length equals 13 residues. Between the trimmed V and J ends, which lost 5 bases and 1 base, there was a span of 9 bases. The CDR3, as DNA: TGTGCCAGCAGCCCGAACGTATCCTACGAGCAGTACTTC. Amino acid sequence: CASSPNVSYEQYF.

A word on this clonotype: A junction end diverges from the germline sequence, so it may reflect a read error. The chain employs TRBV20-1 and TRBJ2-7; D remains unclear. Germline CDR1 is DFQATT and CDR2 is SNEGSKA (reference sequence). The CDR3 has 13 amino acids. DNA of the CDR3: TGCTGTGCCCGAAGGCAAGGTGGCTATGAGCAGTACTTC. Translation gives CCARRQGGYEQYF.

There are many counts of this clonotype. The rearrangement joins TRBV20-1 to TRBJ2-2; 10 nucleotides align to TRBD2. Trimming removed 0 bases from V and 3 bases from J; junction bases left unmatched: 1. The CDR3 runs 15 residues. CDR1 DFQATT and CDR2 SNEGSKA come from the germline V gene (reference sequence). CDR3 nucleotides: TGCAGTGCTAGAGATCTAGCGGGAGACACCGGGGAGCTGTTTTTT. Translated: CSARDLAGDTGELFF.

About this clonotype: A read error may be the cause here, since a much bigger clone is one base away. The chain combines TRBV5-4 with TRBJ2-3; D ambiguous. The CDR3 runs to 11 residues. CDR1 and CDR2 from the germline V gene are SGHNT and YYREEE (reference sequence). The CDR3 DNA sequence: TGTGCCAACAGCTGGAGAGATACGCAGTATTTT. As protein: CANSWRDTQYF.

Comments on this clonotype: Germline is not matched at one junction end, which may reflect a read error. This sequence joins TRBV4-1 and TRBJ1-4; possible D gene TRBD1, 6 bases. Germline values: CDR1 MGHRA, CDR2 YSYEKL. The CDR3 is 15 residues long. Here the CDR3 DNA reads TGCGCCAACAGCCACCGGGACACCACTAATGAAAAACTGTTTTTT. Translating gives CANSHRDTTNEKLFF.

As regards this clonotype: Because it lacks the conserved phenylalanine or tryptophan at the end, this CDR3 is likely a read error. Here the CDR3 DNA reads TGCGCCAGCAGTCAAGATGACCCCCGGTATGGCGGGGAGCTGTTTTTG. It is translated as CASSQDDPRYGGELFL. The genes are TRBV4-3 and TRBJ2-2; D not certain. CDR1 is LGHNA, CDR2 YSLEER, per germline. The CDR3 has 16 amino acids.

In the case of this clonotype: One end of the junction varies from germline; a read error may be responsible. This chain uses TRBV4-1 with TRBJ2-7; no clear D gene. There are 14 residues in the CDR3. Germline V CDR1 and CDR2: MGHRA, YSYEKL. The CDR3 bases are TGCGCCAGTAGCCAAGATTTCCGGAGATCCAAGCAGTACTTC. Translating it yields CASSQDFRRSKQYF.

A note on this clonotype: This may stem from a read error, because a much larger clone lies one nucleotide away. The V and J genes are TRBV20-1 and TRBJ1-1; no firm D call. The CDR3 length is 12 residues. The germline V gene encodes CDR1 DFQATT and CDR2 SNEGSKA (reference sequence). The CDR3, as DNA: TGCAATGCTAGAGAAACCGAATGGGAAGCTTTCTTT. This codes for CNARETEWEAFF.

As to this clonotype: A read error is likely, as this CDR3 ends without the conserved phenylalanine or tryptophan. The chain couples TRBV6-5 to TRBJ2-3; D is unclear. The CDR3 is 14 residues long. Germline-derived CDR1 and CDR2 are MNHEY and SVGAGI. The CDR3 sequence is CASSYSSLEDTQYY. The CDR3 region has the DNA TGTGCCAGCAGTTACTCCTCGCTAGAGGATACCCAGTATTAT.

Comment on this clonotype: A much more abundant neighbour one base away suggests this may be a read error. The V gene is TRBV6-6, the J gene TRBJ2-7; TRBD2 matches 7 bases. This CDR3 is built from 16 residues. Per germline, CDR1 MNHNY and CDR2 SVGAGI (reference sequence). Germline trimming cut 5 bases from V and 0 bases from J; bases unmatched to any gene: 10. The CDR3 spells CASSPLRAGTSYEQYF. As DNA, the CDR3 is TGTGCCAGCAGTCCCCTGAGAGCGGGGACCTCCTACGAGCAGTACTTC.

Note on this clonotype: The conserved final phenylalanine or tryptophan is absent from the CDR3, which likely points to a read error. The J gene is TRBJ2-5, the V gene TRBV7-9, with 8 bases lining up with TRBD2. The CDR3 length is 16 residues. Germline CDR1 SEHNR, CDR2 FQNEAQ (reference sequence). The CDR3 DNA follows: TGTGCCAGCAGCTTAGCAGTAGCGGGGCTCCAAGGGACCCAGTACTTA. This codes for CASSLAVAGLQGTQYL.

On this clonotype itself: Here the CDR3 omits its conserved ending phenylalanine or tryptophan, so a read error is the likely source. The J gene is TRBJ2-5, the V gene TRBV7-9; 7 bases are shared with TRBD1. The CDR3 spans 14 residues. Germline CDR1 reads SEHNR; CDR2 reads FQNEAQ (reference sequence). The CDR3 loop reads CAIDRVMYQETQYC. In DNA, the CDR3 is TGTGCTATTGACAGGGTCATGTACCAAGAGACCCAGTACTGC.

CDR3 DNA sequence: TGTGCCAGCAGGAGGAGCTTGACAGATACGCAGTATTTT. It codes for CASRRSLTDTQYF. This rearrangement joins TRBV7-9 to TRBJ2-3; D gene uncertain. The CDR3 spans 13 residues. The germline gives CDR1 SEHNR, CDR2 FQNEAQ (reference sequence). V was clipped by 6 bases and J by 3 bases, with 10 bases between them. The full variable domain, with the rest looked up from reference TRBV7-9 and TRBJ2-3, is DTGVSQNPRHKITKRGQNVTFRCDPISEHNRLYWYRQTLGQGPEFLTYFQNEAQLEKSRLLSDRFSAERPKGSFSTLEIQRTEQGDSAMYLCASRRSLTDTQYFGPGTRLTVL.

This rearrangement joins TRBV11-3 to TRBJ1-1; D is possibly TRBD1 (5 bases). Per germline, CDR1 SGHNT and CDR2 YENEEA. CDR3 length: 14 amino acids. Trimming shortened V by 10 bases and J by 5 bases, and 20 bases separated the two germline ends. The CDR3 spells CANTTGQGDTEAFF. CDR3 in DNA: TGTGCCAATACCACGGGGCAGGGAGATACTGAAGCTTTCTTT.

The chain has TRBV12-3 or TRBV12-4 and TRBJ2-2; 9 nucleotides agree with TRBD2. The CDR3 is 16 amino acids. The V gene end was trimmed by 5 bases and the J gene end by 6 bases; junction bases not matched to a gene: 10. CDR3 in amino acids: CASSPRGGGGSGELFF. Here the CDR3 DNA reads TGTGCCAGCAGTCCTAGGGGCGGGGGGGGATCCGGGGAGCTGTTTTTT.

Of note for this clonotype: One junction end does not reproduce the germline sequence, and a read error may be involved. The chain combines TRBV12-3 or TRBV12-4 with TRBJ2-7; possible D gene TRBD1, 5 bases. The CDR3 has 14 residues. CDR3 sequence reads: CTSSPRQRLNEQYF. DNA for the CDR3: TGTACCAGCAGTCCACGACAGAGATTGAACGAGCAGTACTTC.

The chain combines TRBV11-3 with TRBJ2-3; tentative D call: TRBD2 (5 bases). Trimming left V 3 bases short and J 6 bases short, with 16 bases between. This CDR3 has 15 amino acids. Germline assignment: CDR1 SGHNT and CDR2 YENEEA. In nucleotides, the CDR3 is TGTGCCAGCAGCTTCGGGATGGACGACACTGATACGCAGTATTTT. Translation: CASSFGMDDTDTQYF.

The table lists this clonotype with a count of one. This may arise from a read error, as a much more abundant clone is one base away. The V and J genes are TRBV20-1 and TRBJ2-7, with TRBD2 matching over 11 bases. The CDR3 covers 15 residues. Germline V gives CDR1 DFQATT, CDR2 SNEGSKA (reference sequence). V gave up 7 bases and J gave up 2 bases; unmatched junction bases: 10. The CDR3: CSVLSGTSGTYEQYF. DNA of the CDR3: TGCAGTGTTTTATCCGGGACTAGCGGAACCTACGAGCAGTACTTC.

With respect to this clonotype: This clone may be a read error of a much larger clone one base away. The chain has TRBV20-1 and TRBJ1-1; the D is unclear. V was cut by 2 bases and J by 1 base, with 14 bases left in between. Germline V gives CDR1 DFQATT, CDR2 SNEGSKA (reference sequence). CDR3 size: 15 residues. CDR3 sequence reads: CSARSRFGGNTEAFF. Written as DNA, the CDR3 is TGCAGTGCTAGAAGCCGTTTTGGAGGGAACACTGAAGCTTTCTTT.

On this clonotype: Given a much more abundant clone one base away, this may be a read error. The J gene is TRBJ2-7, the V gene TRBV29-1; 8 bases fit TRBD2. The CDR3 is made up of 14 amino acids. CDR1 and CDR2 from the germline V gene are SQVTM and ANQGSEA. The CDR3 bases are TGCAGAGTCGGGGTCGGGGGGGTCTCCTACGAGCAGTACTTC. Translated: CRVGVGGVSYEQYF.

The chain is built from TRBV20-1 and TRBJ2-2; no definite D call. Trimming stripped 3 bases from V and 1 base from J, with 9 bases between. CDR1 DFQATT and CDR2 SNEGSKA come from the germline V gene (reference sequence). The CDR3 has 14 amino acids. CDR3 residues: CSARTCGNTGELFF. CDR3 coding DNA: TGCAGTGCTAGGACCTGCGGGAACACCGGGGAGCTGTTTTTT.

Points on this clonotype: An end of the junction differs from the germline gene, which may be a read error. The chain links TRBV6-5 to TRBJ1-6; 8 bases are shared with TRBD1. This CDR3 contains 17 residues. Germline loops: CDR1 MNHEY, CDR2 SVGAGI. The CDR3 DNA is TGTGCCAGCAATTACTCACGGACAGGGAGTGTGAATTCACCCCTCCACTTT. Encoded protein: CASNYSRTGSVNSPLHF.

The chain links TRBV6-2 or TRBV6-3 to TRBJ2-6; D might be TRBD1 (5 bases). CDR1 MNHEY and CDR2 SVGEGT come from the germline V gene. This CDR3 is 17 amino acids long. In DNA form, the CDR3 reads TGTATCAGCAGTCAAAAGACAGTTTTCTCTGGGGCCAACGTCCTGACTTTC. Translated, it gives CISSQKTVFSGANVLTF.

This chain connects TRBV12-3 or TRBV12-4 to TRBJ2-1; either TRBD1 or TRBD2 may fit D (5 bases each). V gave up 10 bases and J gave up 7 bases, with 20 bases separating them. There are 14 residues in the CDR3. The CDR3 protein is CATQWGIERNEQFF. CDR3 DNA: TGTGCCACCCAGTGGGGGATCGAGAGGAATGAGCAGTTCTTC.

The chain couples TRBV4-1 to TRBJ2-1; D uncertain. V lost 4 bases and J lost 7, with 17 bases in between. Germline CDR1 and CDR2: MGHRA and YSYEKL. CDR3 size: 15 residues. The CDR3 region is CASSRALMSENEQFF. The DNA for the CDR3 is TGCGCCAGCAGCCGCGCCCTAATGAGTGAAAATGAGCAGTTCTTC.

Notes on this clonotype: A much bigger clone sits one base away, suggesting this may be a read error. This chain links TRBV10-1 with TRBJ2-4; D may be TRBD1 or TRBD2 (5 bases each). Trimming took 0 bases from V and 10 from J, leaving 13 bases between them. Germline CDR1 WNHNN, CDR2 SYGVQD (reference sequence). This CDR3 has 14 amino acids. CDR3 amino acids: CASSESGVGEIQYF. CDR3 DNA: TGCGCCAGCAGTGAGTCGGGGGTTGGAGAGATTCAGTACTTC.

The chain employs TRBV4-3 and TRBJ2-2; TRBD2 might be the D (5 bases). V lost 0 bases, J lost 2 bases, and 16 bases lay in between. CDR1 LGHNA and CDR2 YSLEER come from the germline V gene. CDR3 length: 18 amino acids. The CDR3 nucleotides read TGCGCCAGCAGCCAAGAGGGAACTGGTCGGGGTAACACCGGGGAGCTGTTTTTT. Amino acids: CASSQEGTGRGNTGELFF.

The rearrangement links TRBV29-1 to TRBJ1-4; D unclear. This CDR3 is 13 amino acids long. CDR1 SQVTM and CDR2 ANQGSEA come from the germline V gene. The V and J ends lost 0 bases and 5 bases respectively, with 7 bases between them. The CDR3: CSVEDAINEKLFF. The CDR3 coding sequence is TGCAGCGTTGAAGATGCCATAAATGAAAAACTGTTTTTT.

This clonotype was observed once. The rearrangement joins TRBV11-1 to TRBJ2-1; D gene unclear. This CDR3 contains 18 residues. Trimming left V 5 bases short and J 7 bases short, with 27 bases between. Germline values: CDR1 SGHAT, CDR2 FQDESV (reference sequence). The CDR3 nucleotides read TGTGCCAGCAGCCACCCTGTGGGTTTTGCGAGAGTTGTGAATGAGCAGTTCTTC. This gives the protein CASSHPVGFARVVNEQFF.

On this clonotype: Possible read error: a much larger clone is one base away. The chain carries TRBV13 and TRBJ2-7; D is unclear. The germline CDR1 and CDR2 sequences are PRHDT and FYEKMQ (reference sequence). This CDR3 comprises 13 residues. The CDR3 spells CARSPDVSYEQYF. The CDR3 DNA reads TGTGCCCGCAGCCCGGACGTATCCTACGAGCAGTACTTC.

This clonotype has just a few counts. The J gene is TRBJ1-1, the V gene TRBV6-7; D is perhaps TRBD1 (6 bases). TRBV6-7 is flagged as an ORF with uncertain function. Deletions cut 0 bases from V and 3 bases from J, with 8 bases between. The CDR3 length is 14 residues. CDR3 in amino acids: CASSYSGGYTEAFF. The CDR3, as DNA: TGTGCCAGCAGTTACTCAGGGGGGTACACTGAAGCTTTCTTT.

The CDR3 spells CASSLEGSGDTQYF. As DNA, the CDR3 is TGTGCCAGCAGCTTAGAGGGCTCCGGAGATACGCAGTATTTT. J is TRBJ2-3 and V is TRBV11-2; D call uncertain. Trimming cost V 0 bases and J 5 bases, with 9 bases left between them. The germline gives CDR1 SGHAT, CDR2 FQNNGV. CDR3 length equals 14 residues.